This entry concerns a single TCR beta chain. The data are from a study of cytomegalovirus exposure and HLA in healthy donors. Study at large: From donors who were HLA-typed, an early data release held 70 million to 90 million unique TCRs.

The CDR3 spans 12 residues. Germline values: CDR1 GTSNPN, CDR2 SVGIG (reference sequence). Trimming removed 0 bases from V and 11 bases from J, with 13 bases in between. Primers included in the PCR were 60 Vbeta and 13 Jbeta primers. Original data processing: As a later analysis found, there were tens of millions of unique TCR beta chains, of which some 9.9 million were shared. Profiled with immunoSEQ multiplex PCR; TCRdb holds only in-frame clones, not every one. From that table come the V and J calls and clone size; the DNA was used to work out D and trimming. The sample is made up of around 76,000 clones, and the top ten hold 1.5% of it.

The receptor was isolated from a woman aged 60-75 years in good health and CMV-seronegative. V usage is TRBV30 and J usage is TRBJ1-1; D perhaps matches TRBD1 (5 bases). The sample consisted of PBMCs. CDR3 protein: CAWSVEGLVAFF. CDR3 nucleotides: TGTGCCTGGAGTGTGGAGGGGCTAGTCGCTTTCTTT.